These 26 T cell receptor beta chains originate from one sample sequenced in a study of human T cells and chemical hapten exposure. MiXCR was run by TCRdb on the RACE reads, yielding one entry per CDR3 protein. The table shows roughly 120,000 distinct CDR3 sequences, with roughly a tenth occurring only once. Described time point: patch test 2, 6 weeks after DPC sensitization. Treatment noted: therapeutic diphenylcyclopropenone sensitization with weekly scalp DPC. Specimen: whole blood, collected in connection with sensitization to the hapten diphenylcyclopropenone (DPC). The origin of the receptors is a woman between 35 and 50 years old with alopecia areata. Some clones in this sample may be carry-over from other donors' samples.

This clonotype appeared a few times. V usage is TRBV28 and J usage is TRBJ1-1; D not resolved. The germline V gene encodes CDR1 MDHEN and CDR2 SYDVKM. The ends were cut back, 6 bases at V and 11 bases at J, with 13 bases in the middle. This CDR3 spans 11 amino acids. The CDR3 bases are TGTGCCAGCAGGGCAAATAAACAGGCTTTCTTT. The encoded protein is CASRANKQAFF. The entire variable domain, with the rest obtained from reference TRBV28 and TRBJ1-1, is as follows: DVKVTQSSRYLVKRTGEKVFLECVQDMDHENMFWYRQDPGLGLRLIYFSYDVKMKEKGDIPEGYSVSREKKERFSLILESASTNQTSMYLCASRANKQAFFGQGTRLTVV.

The rearrangement uses TRBV12-3 or TRBV12-4 and TRBJ1-3; 7 bases agree with TRBD1. The CDR3 runs to 15 residues. V dropped 3 bases and J dropped 4; count of bases not matched to a gene: 6. The CDR3 protein is CASSFGTARGNTIYF. DNA for the CDR3: TGTGCCAGCAGTTTCGGGACAGCGAGGGGAAACACCATATATTTT.

This clonotype was observed a few times. This chain joins TRBV4-3 and TRBJ2-7, with unresolved D. V was cut by 1 base and J by 2 bases, with 9 bases left in between. Germline assignment: CDR1 LGHNA and CDR2 YSLEER. This CDR3 region has 14 residues. Written as DNA, the CDR3 is TGCGCCAGCAGCCAAGGTCTGATACCCTACGAGCAGTACTTC. This codes for CASSQGLIPYEQYF.

In its sample, this clonotype was seen a few times. The V and J genes are TRBV20-1 and TRBJ2-6; possibly TRBD2 for D (5 bases). Germline lookup yields CDR1 DFQATT and CDR2 SNEGSKA (reference sequence). The V gene lost 0 bases and the J gene lost 2 bases, with 8 bases spanning the gap. The CDR3 sequence is 15 residues long. The CDR3: CSARDRGTGANVLTF. CDR3 nucleotide sequence: TGCAGTGCTAGAGATCGGGGTACTGGGGCCAACGTCCTGACTTTC.

This clonotype was seen only a few times. The chain employs TRBV7-2 and TRBJ2-1; D is perhaps TRBD1 or TRBD2 (7 bases each). V lost 1 base and J 6 bases, leaving 19 bases between the germline ends. Per germline, CDR1 SGHTA and CDR2 FQGNSA. This CDR3 has 17 residues. This CDR3 is CASSLVVGGGAANEQFF. CDR3 nucleotide sequence: TGTGCCAGCAGCTTAGTGGTGGGAGGGGGCGCCGCCAATGAGCAGTTCTTC.

DNA of the CDR3: TGTGCCAGCAGCTTAGTACCCATGGGGTATAATTCACCCCTCCACTTT. It is translated as CASSLVPMGYNSPLHF. V usage is TRBV7-8 and J usage is TRBJ1-6, with D uncertain. Germline assignment: CDR1 SGHVS and CDR2 FQNEAQ. V was trimmed by 1 base and J by 4 bases, leaving 11 bases between them. The CDR3 loop spans 16 amino acids.

This clonotype was detected many times. The chain recombines TRBV29-1 with TRBJ2-2; D uncertain. This CDR3 has 13 residues. Germline CDR1 reads SQVTM; CDR2 reads ANQGSEA. This CDR3 reads CRAGPLNTGELFF. The CDR3 nucleotides are TGCAGGGCCGGGCCCTTGAACACCGGGGAGCTGTTTTTT.

This clonotype occurred a few times. The rearrangement uses TRBV29-1 and TRBJ1-4; D not certain. CDR1 is SQVTM, CDR2 ANQGSEA, per germline. The CDR3 consists of 10 residues. Trimming pared 7 bases from V and 6 bases from J, leaving 6 bases between. The CDR3 loop is CSARDEKLFF. The CDR3 DNA reads TGCAGCGCTCGTGATGAAAAACTGTTTTTT.

This clonotype was observed at least ten times. This rearrangement joins TRBV28 to TRBJ1-1; no firm D call. Trimming stripped 6 bases from V and 6 bases from J, with 11 bases between. CDR1 MDHEN and CDR2 SYDVKM come from the germline V gene. The CDR3 runs to 12 residues. CDR3 coding DNA: TGTGCCAGCAGGGGGAATCTCGCTGAAGCTTTCTTT. Residues: CASRGNLAEAFF.

The chain links TRBV27 to TRBJ2-2, with D perhaps being TRBD1 or TRBD2 (6 bases each). V lost 8 bases and J lost 5, with 12 bases in between. In germline, CDR1 is MNHEY, CDR2 SMNVEV (reference sequence). CDR3 size: 13 residues. The CDR3 sequence: CASGLRGTGELFF. CDR3 in DNA: TGTGCCAGCGGACTAAGGGGGACCGGGGAGCTGTTTTTT.

Ten or more counts support this clonotype. The chain employs TRBV4-1 and TRBJ2-2; 15 bases align to TRBD2. The CDR3 runs 17 residues. The germline V gene has CDR1 MGHRA and CDR2 YSYEKL. The junction had 6 bases not matched to a gene; V was cut back by 4 bases and J by 6 bases. In DNA form, the CDR3 reads TGCGCCAGCAGCCGAGGACTAGCGGGGGGGTTATCCGGGGAGCTGTTTTTT. This translates into CASSRGLAGGLSGELFF.

This clonotype was recorded many times. The rearrangement uses TRBV10-2 and TRBJ2-3, with TRBD2 matching over 8 bases. Germline lookup yields CDR1 WSHSY and CDR2 SAAADI. The CDR3 contains 15 residues. The J segment lost 0 bases and the V segment lost 5 bases, leaving 4 bases of the junction unmatched. CDR3 sequence reads: CASSRSGVSTDTQYF. For the CDR3, the DNA is TGCGCCAGCAGTCGTAGCGGGGTTAGCACAGATACGCAGTATTTT.

The sample holds a few counts of this clonotype. The rearrangement links TRBV30 to TRBJ1-2, with 8 bases fitting TRBD1. In germline, CDR1 is GTSNPN, CDR2 SVGIG (reference sequence). The length of the CDR3 is 13 residues. Trimming cost V 1 base and J 6 bases; bases outside gene matches: 4. The CDR3 bases are TGTGCCTGGAGTGCCGTGACAGGGGATGGCTACACCTTC. Translating gives CAWSAVTGDGYTF.

V usage is TRBV10-3 and J usage is TRBJ2-3; D gene uncertain. V gave up 6 bases and J gave up 2 bases, with 6 bases separating them. Germline loops: CDR1 ENHRY, CDR2 SYGVKD. This CDR3 region has 12 residues. CDR3 protein: CAISGITDTQYF. CDR3 sequence (DNA): TGTGCCATCAGCGGAATCACAGATACGCAGTATTTT.

This clonotype was counted ten times or more. CDR3 amino acids: CASSDDQPTSGGNEQFF. Written as DNA, the CDR3 is TGTGCCAGCAGCGATGACCAACCAACTAGCGGGGGTAATGAGCAGTTCTTC. The V call is TRBV13, the J call TRBJ2-1; 11 nucleotides align to TRBD2. With 5 bases clipped from V and 7 bases from J, the junction kept 13 bases outside the gene matches. CDR1 PRHDT and CDR2 FYEKMQ come from the germline V gene (reference sequence). CDR3 length: 17 residues.

This rearrangement joins TRBV2 to TRBJ2-1; 9 nucleotides align to TRBD2. CDR1 is SNHLY, CDR2 FYNNEI, per germline. Trimming at V came to 5 bases and at J to 7 bases, leaving 12 bases not matched to a gene. The CDR3 has 16 amino acids. Here the CDR3 DNA reads TGTGCCAGCAGTCTCGACTGGAGCGGGGGGAAGAATGAGCAGTTCTTC. Translated, it gives CASSLDWSGGKNEQFF.

The V and J genes are TRBV5-1 and TRBJ2-5; 8 positions match TRBD1. The CDR3 is 14 amino acids. Germline V gives CDR1 SGHRS, CDR2 YFSETQ. Germline trimming cut 3 bases from V and 4 bases from J; bases unmatched to any gene: 5. The CDR3 sequence: CASSWAGQGETQYF. In DNA form, the CDR3 reads TGCGCCAGCAGCTGGGCAGGACAGGGAGAGACCCAGTACTTC.

Turning to this clonotype: At one boundary the junction diverges from the germline segment, which might be a read error. The gene calls are TRBV9 and TRBJ1-1; no reliable D call. This CDR3 comprises 9 residues. CDR1 and CDR2 (germline): SGDLS, YYNGEE. CDR3 sequence: CASNPNMVF. DNA of the CDR3: TGTGCCAGCAACCCTAACATGGTCTTT. Supplemented by reference TRBV9 and TRBJ1-1, the full variable domain reads DSGVTQTPKHLITATGQRVTLRCSPRSGDLSVYWYQQSLDQGLQFLIQYYNGEERAKGNILERFSAQQFPDLHSELNLSSLELGDSALYFCASNPNMVFGQGTRLTVV.

This clonotype has just a few counts. V gene TRBV29-1 combines with J gene TRBJ1-2; no firm D call. Trimming took off 8 bases at V and 4 bases at J, with 11 bases between the two ends. The CDR3 runs to 11 residues. CDR1 is SQVTM and CDR2 is ANQGSEA in the germline V gene. CDR3: CSISWGYGYTF. DNA for the CDR3: TGCAGCATTTCATGGGGCTATGGCTACACCTTC.

This clonotype has only a few counts. The chain combines TRBV5-1 with TRBJ2-3; D is uncertain. Trimming removed 4 bases at V and 2 bases at J, with 11 bases between. This CDR3 is 14 amino acids long. From germline, CDR1 is SGHRS and CDR2 YFSETQ. CDR3: CASSQTPPTDTQYF. CDR3 DNA: TGCGCCAGCAGCCAAACCCCACCCACAGATACGCAGTATTTT.

With regard to this clonotype: This may be a read error: a much more frequent sequence differs by one nucleotide. The chain carries TRBV5-1 and TRBJ2-3; a weak D match, TRBD2 (6 bases). The germline V gene encodes CDR1 SGHRS and CDR2 YFSETQ. The CDR3 contains 13 residues. The chain's CDR3 is CASTAGTTDMQYF. DNA of the CDR3: TGCGCCAGCACGGCGGGGACCACAGATATGCAGTATTTT.

This clonotype was detected many times. The chain links TRBV6-5 to TRBJ2-3, with TRBD2 matching over 12 bases. The CDR3 sequence is 14 residues long. V trimming: 7 bases; J trimming: 7 bases; junction bases outside the gene matches: 6. Looked up from germline, CDR1 is MNHEY and CDR2 is SVGAGI. The CDR3 coding sequence is TGTGCCAGCAAAGCTAGCGGGGGGGCCAATACGCAGTATTTT. It codes for CASKASGGANTQYF.

This chain connects TRBV7-8 to TRBJ2-7; 8 bases line up with TRBD1. V shed 6 bases, J shed 3 bases, and the junction held 16 bases outside the gene matches. Germline values: CDR1 SGHVS, CDR2 FQNEAQ. This CDR3 has 17 amino acids. The CDR3 bases are TGTGCCAGCAGTTCGGCGGCAGGGGGCGGATGGAACTACGAGCAGTACTTC. Translation: CASSSAAGGGWNYEQYF.

The rearrangement uses TRBV6-5 and TRBJ2-3, with 8 bases identical to TRBD1. The CDR3 totals 14 residues. Trimming at V came to 4 bases and at J to 5 bases, leaving 5 bases not matched to a gene. Germline CDR1 is MNHEY and CDR2 is SVGAGI. Here the CDR3 reads CASSFLDREDTQYF. CDR3 sequence (DNA): TGTGCCAGCAGTTTCCTGGACAGGGAAGATACGCAGTATTTT.

The chain's CDR3 is CASSLVGSAGFNYGYTF. The CDR3 DNA is TGTGCCAGCAGCTTAGTGGGGTCGGCAGGGTTCAACTATGGCTACACCTTC. This rearrangement joins TRBV7-2 to TRBJ1-2, with D perhaps TRBD1 (5 bases). This CDR3 has 17 residues. Germline V gene lookup returns CDR1 SGHTA and CDR2 FQGNSA. V was cut by 1 base and J by 2 bases, with 17 bases left in between.

The table lists this clonotype with a few counts. The V call is TRBV24-1, the J call TRBJ2-7; the D is unclear. The CDR3 spans 13 residues. V gave up 4 bases and J gave up 0 bases, with 6 bases separating them. Germline V lookup: CDR1 KGHDR, CDR2 SFDVKD. The CDR3 here is CATSDPLSYEQYF. CDR3 DNA sequence: TGTGCCACCAGTGACCCACTCTCCTACGAGCAGTACTTC.